The rows below give T cell receptor beta chains drawn from one sample of a study of shared clonotypes between healthy human individuals. The table came from immunoSEQ multiplex PCR; TCRdb's copy has only in-frame clones and leaves some out. The sample lists about 2.3 million clones, over 90% occurring once. Sequences were obtained from naive CD4+ T cells from PBMCs. These receptors originate from a man aged 18 to 35 in good health. Some clones in this sample may be carry-over from other donors' samples. Each CDR3 is given with its conserved first and last residue. The order of the fields is D gene, V gene, clone size, J gene, CDR3 protein, CDR3 DNA. D genes are given only for firm matches. Some rows have no size entry. The others give once, few or many, or a class for an expanded clone.

>-|TRBV6-1|once|TRBJ2-7
CASSEAGLPYEQYF
TGTGCCAGCAGTGAAGCGGGACTCCCCTACGAGCAGTACTTC
>TRBD2|TRBV10-3|-|TRBJ2-7
CATGGGDEQYF
TGTGCCACGGGGGGAGGGGACGAGCAGTACTTC
>-|TRBV28|-|TRBJ1-1
CASTQGLNTEAFF
TGTGCCAGCACACAGGGCTTGAACACTGAAGCTTTCTTT
>TRBD1|TRBV19|-|TRBJ1-2
CASSMGDRVIGYTF
TGTGCCAGTAGTATGGGGGACAGGGTTATTGGCTACACCTTC
>-|TRBV7-2|-|TRBJ2-5
CASSLVGAGRETQYF
TGTGCCAGCAGCTTAGTGGGGGCCGGCCGTGAGACCCAGTACTTC
>-|TRBV28|once|TRBJ2-1
CASSPIGAVGNEQFF
TGTGCCAGCAGCCCGATAGGTGCCGTGGGCAATGAGCAGTTCTTC
>-|TRBV28|-|TRBJ2-1
CASSFPDSSSYNEQFF
TGTGCCAGCAGTTTTCCGGACTCGAGCTCCTACAATGAGCAGTTCTTC
>TRBD1|TRBV10-1|-|TRBJ2-7
CASSDRTGDEQYF
TGCGCCAGCAGTGATAGGACAGGGGACGAGCAGTACTTC
>-|TRBV21-1|once|TRBJ1-5
CASSKSSGDRGRNQPQHF
TGTGCCAGCAGCAAAAGTAGTGGGGACAGGGGCCGCAATCAGCCCCAGCATTTT
>TRBD1|TRBV7-9|-|TRBJ1-1
CASSGWDRGNTEAFF
TGTGCCAGCAGCGGATGGGACAGAGGGAACACTGAAGCTTTCTTT
>-|TRBV4-1|-|TRBJ1-2
CASSPREVFNYGYTF
TGCGCCAGCAGCCCCCGGGAAGTTTTTAACTATGGCTACACCTTC
>-|TRBV11-3|-|TRBJ1-3
CASSPSRGPSGNTIYF
TGTGCCAGCAGCCCCTCGCGGGGACCCTCTGGAAACACCATATATTTT
>-|TRBV18|-|TRBJ2-3
CASSPASSTDTQYF
TGTGCCAGCTCACCAGCCAGTAGCACAGATACGCAGTATTTT
>-|TRBV28|-|TRBJ2-1
CASLGPPANEQFF
TGTGCCAGCCTGGGACCACCGGCGAATGAGCAGTTCTTC
>TRBD2|TRBV9|-|TRBJ2-7
CASSVGASGEREYF
TGTGCCAGCAGCGTAGGCGCTAGCGGAGAAAGGGAGTACTTC
>TRBD1|TRBV28|-|TRBJ1-1
CASGQGITEAFF
TGTGCCAGCGGACAGGGCATAACTGAAGCTTTCTTT
>-|TRBV6-5|-|TRBJ1-3
CASRQGSGNTIYF
TGTGCCAGCAGGCAGGGCTCTGGAAACACCATATATTTT
>-|TRBV4-1|-|TRBJ1-2
CASSRNRANNYGYTF
TGCGCCAGCAGCCGCAATCGGGCCAATAACTATGGCTACACCTTC
>-|TRBV5-1|-|TRBJ2-3
CASSSLGTFGTDTQYF
TGCGCCAGCAGCTCGCTTGGGACTTTTGGCACAGATACGCAGTATTTT
>-|TRBV6-5|-|TRBJ1-1
CASSYQTGEAFF
TGTGCCAGCAGTTACCAGACAGGAGAAGCTTTCTTT
>-|TRBV7-8|-|TRBJ1-5
CASRKGEGNQPQHF
TGTGCCAGCAGGAAAGGGGAGGGCAATCAGCCCCAGCATTTT
>TRBD2|TRBV7-3|-|TRBJ2-1
CASSLAGASDEQFF
TGTGCCAGCAGCTTAGCGGGAGCGTCTGATGAGCAGTTCTTC
>TRBD1|TRBV5-1|-|TRBJ2-3
CASSSLGQGARDTQYF
TGCGCCAGCAGCTCACTGGGACAGGGGGCCAGAGATACGCAGTATTTT
>-|TRBV29-1|-|TRBJ1-2
CSVGSGAPSSGYTF
TGCAGCGTGGGGTCGGGGGCCCCGTCGAGTGGCTACACCTTC
>-|TRBV6-1|once|TRBJ2-5
CASSEGWETQYF
TGTGCCAGCAGTGAAGGTTGGGAGACCCAGTACTTC
>TRBD2|TRBV5-1|-|TRBJ2-3
CASSPPLGLAGDSDTQYF
TGCGCCAGCAGCCCCCCACTCGGGCTAGCGGGAGACTCAGATACGCAGTATTTT
>TRBD2|TRBV19|-|TRBJ2-3
CASSIVWGGNTQYF
TGTGCCAGTAGTATAGTATGGGGGGGAAATACGCAGTATTTT
>-|TRBV5-1|-|TRBJ1-4
CASSRLYRAYEKLFF
TGCGCCAGCAGCCGTCTCTACAGGGCGTATGAAAAACTGTTTTTT
>-|TRBV7-2|few|TRBJ1-1
CASSLNEGRAFF
TGTGCCAGCAGCTTAAATGAGGGACGGGCTTTCTTT
>TRBD1|TRBV28|-|TRBJ1-5
CASSLADRGGGNPQHF
TGTGCCAGCAGCCTCGCGGACAGGGGGGGAGGTAATCCCCAGCATTTT
>TRBD1|TRBV29-1|-|TRBJ2-3
CSVRSGDRGRTDTQYF
TGCAGCGTTCGGAGTGGGGACAGGGGGCGCACAGATACGCAGTATTTT
>-|TRBV11-2|-|TRBJ1-3
CASSLGTLRNTIYF
TGTGCCAGCAGCTTAGGGACACTGAGAAACACCATATATTTT
>TRBD1|TRBV29-1|-|TRBJ2-1
CSAPGQGYNEQFF
TGCAGCGCCCCGGGACAGGGGTATAATGAGCAGTTCTTC
>-|TRBV5-1|-|TRBJ1-1
CASSSAGLDTEAFF
TGCGCCAGCAGCTCTGCGGGGCTTGACACTGAAGCTTTCTTT
>-|TRBV28|-|TRBJ1-1
CASSLSGWVNTEAFF
TGTGCCAGCAGTTTATCGGGTTGGGTGAACACTGAAGCTTTCTTT
>-|TRBV5-1|-|TRBJ2-7
CASSLVGPPSYEQYF
TGCGCCAGCAGCTTGGTGGGACCGCCATCCTACGAGCAGTACTTC
>-|TRBV7-3|-|TRBJ1-1
CASSLRAGTEAFF
TGTGCCAGCAGCTTAAGAGCCGGCACTGAAGCTTTCTTT
>-|TRBV7-2|-|TRBJ2-7
CASSLLGVTYEQYF
TGTGCCAGCAGCCTTTTGGGGGTTACCTACGAGCAGTACTTC
>TRBD1|TRBV6-1|-|TRBJ1-2
CASTRTGETARGYTF
TGTGCCAGCACAAGAACAGGGGAAACCGCGAGGGGCTACACCTTC